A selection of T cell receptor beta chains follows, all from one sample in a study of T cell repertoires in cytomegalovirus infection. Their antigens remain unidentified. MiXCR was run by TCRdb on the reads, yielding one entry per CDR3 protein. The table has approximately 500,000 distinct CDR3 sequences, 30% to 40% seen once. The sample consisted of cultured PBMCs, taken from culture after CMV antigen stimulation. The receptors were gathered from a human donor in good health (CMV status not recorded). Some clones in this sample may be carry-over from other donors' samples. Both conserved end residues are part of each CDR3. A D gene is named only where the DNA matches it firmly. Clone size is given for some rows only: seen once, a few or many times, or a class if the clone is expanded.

CDR3aa: CASSWLGSGFGEQYF
len: 15
v_gene: TRBV7-8
j_gene: TRBJ2-7
abundance: many
d_gene: .

CDR3aa: CASSPYSYEQYF
len: 12
v_gene: TRBV7-2
j_gene: TRBJ2-7
abundance: many
d_gene: .

CDR3aa: CATKRQDNQPQHF
len: 13
v_gene: TRBV6-2/TRBV6-3
j_gene: TRBJ1-5
abundance: .
d_gene: .

CDR3aa: CASSTSGRGYNEQFF
len: 15
v_gene: TRBV6-1
j_gene: TRBJ2-1
abundance: many
d_gene: TRBD2

CDR3aa: CASSFSYEQYF
len: 11
v_gene: TRBV7-2
j_gene: TRBJ2-7
abundance: many
d_gene: .

CDR3aa: CASSFSGSGNNEQFF
len: 15
v_gene: TRBV11-3
j_gene: TRBJ2-1
abundance: .
d_gene: TRBD2

CDR3aa: CASRSIAGGRQETQYF
len: 16
v_gene: TRBV6-1
j_gene: TRBJ2-5
abundance: few
d_gene: TRBD2

CDR3aa: CASSQEGFSGNTIYF
len: 15
v_gene: TRBV3-1
j_gene: TRBJ1-3
abundance: .
d_gene: .

CDR3aa: CASRYRSERAPIPNEQFF
len: 18
v_gene: TRBV19
j_gene: TRBJ2-1
abundance: .
d_gene: .

CDR3aa: CASSTPGTSGRETQYF
len: 16
v_gene: TRBV6-2/TRBV6-3
j_gene: TRBJ2-5
abundance: .
d_gene: TRBD2

CDR3aa: CASSMWDRGLGNSPLHF
len: 17
v_gene: TRBV19
j_gene: TRBJ1-6
abundance: .
d_gene: TRBD1

CDR3aa: CASSQERGYGYTF
len: 13
v_gene: TRBV4-3
j_gene: TRBJ1-2
abundance: few
d_gene: .

CDR3aa: CASSLRLSSQETQYF
len: 15
v_gene: TRBV7-8
j_gene: TRBJ2-5
abundance: few
d_gene: .

CDR3aa: CASSLDWGRVEAFF
len: 14
v_gene: TRBV7-2
j_gene: TRBJ1-1
abundance: .
d_gene: .

CDR3aa: CASSPPRDDHNEQFF
len: 15
v_gene: TRBV7-9
j_gene: TRBJ2-1
abundance: few
d_gene: .

CDR3aa: CASSLMEGKVYGYTF
len: 15
v_gene: TRBV7-3
j_gene: TRBJ1-2
abundance: .
d_gene: .

CDR3aa: CASSQAGLDRNEQFF
len: 15
v_gene: TRBV4-1
j_gene: TRBJ2-1
abundance: .
d_gene: .

CDR3aa: CATSEMADSPLHF
len: 13
v_gene: TRBV7-6
j_gene: TRBJ1-6
abundance: few
d_gene: .